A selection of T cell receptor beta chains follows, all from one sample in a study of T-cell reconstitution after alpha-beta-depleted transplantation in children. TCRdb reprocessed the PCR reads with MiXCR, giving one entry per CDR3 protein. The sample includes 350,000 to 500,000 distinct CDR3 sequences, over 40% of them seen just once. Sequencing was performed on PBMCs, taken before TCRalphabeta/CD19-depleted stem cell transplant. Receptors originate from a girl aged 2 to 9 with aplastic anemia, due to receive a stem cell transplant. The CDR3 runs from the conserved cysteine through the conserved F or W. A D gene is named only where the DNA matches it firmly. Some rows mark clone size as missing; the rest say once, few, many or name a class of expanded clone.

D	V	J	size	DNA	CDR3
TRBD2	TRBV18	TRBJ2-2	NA	TGTGCCAGCTCACCCTCGGGACTAGCGGCGGTAAACACCGGGGAGCTGTTTTTT	CASSPSGLAAVNTGELFF
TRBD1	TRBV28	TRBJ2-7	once	TGTGCCAGCACCTCCGAAGGGACAGGGAGGCGCGAGCAGTACTTC	CASTSEGTGRREQYF
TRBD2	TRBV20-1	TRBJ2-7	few	TGCAGTGCTACAGTAATGGGCGGGAGCTCCTACGAGCAGTACTTC	CSATVMGGSSYEQYF
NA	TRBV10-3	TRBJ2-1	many	TGTGCCATCACTCCTCGCGGGACACCCACCTACAATGAGCAGTTCTTC	CAITPRGTPTYNEQFF
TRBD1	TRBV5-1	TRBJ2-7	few	TGCGCCAGCAGCTTACGGCGGGACAGGGTGGGGGAGCAGTACTTC	CASSLRRDRVGEQYF
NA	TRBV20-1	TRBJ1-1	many	TGCAGTGCTAGAGATTCCCTCAATGACAGGATTGATGAAGCTTTCTTT	CSARDSLNDRIDEAFF
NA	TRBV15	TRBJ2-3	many	TGTGCCACCAGCAGAGATAGCGGGACAGGGATCACAGATACGCAGTATTTT	CATSRDSGTGITDTQYF
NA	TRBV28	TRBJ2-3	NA	TGTGCCAGCAGTTTGGGTGTAGTGGGAAGCACAGATACGCAGTATTTT	CASSLGVVGSTDTQYF
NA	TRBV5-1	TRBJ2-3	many	TGCGCCAGCCGCCCCTTAATAGCAGATACGCAGTATTTT	CASRPLIADTQYF
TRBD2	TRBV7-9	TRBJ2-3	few	TGTGCCAGCACCCAGGGTTTAGCGGGAGGAGATACGCAGTATTTT	CASTQGLAGGDTQYF
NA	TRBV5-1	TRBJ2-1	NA	TGCGCCAGCAGCCCACAGCCGGGGAATGAGCAGTTCTTC	CASSPQPGNEQFF
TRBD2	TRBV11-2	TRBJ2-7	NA	TGTGCCAGCAGCCGAGGGACTAGCGGGACGGGCGAGCAGTACTTC	CASSRGTSGTGEQYF
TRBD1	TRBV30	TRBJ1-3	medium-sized	TGTGCCTGGAGTGTATTGGACAGGGGTCACACCATATATTTT	CAWSVLDRGHTIYF
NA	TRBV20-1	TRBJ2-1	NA	TGCAGTGCTAGAGGCCGACTAGTTTCCCATGAGCAGTTCTTC	CSARGRLVSHEQFF
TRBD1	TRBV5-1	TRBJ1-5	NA	TGCGCCAGCAGCCCCGGGACAGGGAATGGGCCCCAGCATTTT	CASSPGTGNGPQHF
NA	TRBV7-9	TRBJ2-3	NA	TGTGCCAGCAGCTTATATGGAGAGACTACGCAGTATTTT	CASSLYGETTQYF
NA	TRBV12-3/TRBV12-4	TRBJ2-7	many	TGTGCCAGCAGCCAAGATCAGGGAAGACCCTACGAGCAGTACTTC	CASSQDQGRPYEQYF
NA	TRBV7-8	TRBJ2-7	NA	TGTGCCAGCAGCGTCGGGGACTTCAGTCCGGAGCAGTACTTC	CASSVGDFSPEQYF
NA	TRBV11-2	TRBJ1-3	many	TGTGCCAGCAGCTTAGATTTCGGTTCTGGAAACACCATATATTTT	CASSLDFGSGNTIYF
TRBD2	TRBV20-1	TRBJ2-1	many	TGCAGTGCTAGATGGGCGCTAGCGGGAGGGAATGAGCAGTTCTTC	CSARWALAGGNEQFF
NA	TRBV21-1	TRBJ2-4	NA	TGTGCCAGCAGTAAACGGATTGACTTCGGGAACATTCAGTACTTC	CASSKRIDFGNIQYF
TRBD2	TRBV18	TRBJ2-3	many	TGTGCCAGCTCACCACCGAATAGCGGGAGTGGAAGGGATACGCAGTATTTT	CASSPPNSGSGRDTQYF
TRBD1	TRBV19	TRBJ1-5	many	TGTGCCAGTTCCGGGACAGGGATCGGCAATCAGCCCCAGCATTTT	CASSGTGIGNQPQHF
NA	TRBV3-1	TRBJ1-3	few	TGTGCCAGCAGCCAAGATTGGACGGTCTCTGGAAACACCATATATTTT	CASSQDWTVSGNTIYF
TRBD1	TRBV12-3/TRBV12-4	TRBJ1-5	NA	TGTGCCAGCAGTTTTTCAGGGGGGCGGCAGCCCCAGCATTTT	CASSFSGGRQPQHF
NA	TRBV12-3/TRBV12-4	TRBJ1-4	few	TGTGCCAGCAGTTTAGTCCAAGGGGACACTGAAAAACTGTTTTTT	CASSLVQGDTEKLFF
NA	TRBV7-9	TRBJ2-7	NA	TGTGCCAGCAGCTTAGATGGAGCATCCCACGAGCAGTACTTC	CASSLDGASHEQYF
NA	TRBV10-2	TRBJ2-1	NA	TGCGCCAGCAGGGCGGTTGGGCGTCTAAATGAGCAGTTCTTC	CASRAVGRLNEQFF
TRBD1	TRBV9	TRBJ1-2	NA	TGTGCCAGCAGCGTAGCTCCGGGGACAGCATATGGCTACACCTTC	CASSVAPGTAYGYTF
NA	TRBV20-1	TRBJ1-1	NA	TGCAGTGCTCGCAAAAGCACTGAAGCTTTCTTT	CSARKSTEAFF
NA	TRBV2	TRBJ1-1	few	TGTGCCAGCAGCAACCCCGGGCTACGAATTGAAGCTTTCTTT	CASSNPGLRIEAFF
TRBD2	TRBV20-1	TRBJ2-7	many	TGCAGTGCTAGAGATTTCAGGACTAGCGGGACGCGTGAGCAGTACTTC	CSARDFRTSGTREQYF
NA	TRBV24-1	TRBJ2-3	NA	TGTGCCACCAGTGATACCAGAGGGTCGTCCACAGATACGCAGTATTTT	CATSDTRGSSTDTQYF
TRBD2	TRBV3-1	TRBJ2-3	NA	TGTGCCAGCAGCCTGACTAGCCTAAGCACAGATACGCAGTATTTT	CASSLTSLSTDTQYF
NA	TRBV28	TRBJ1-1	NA	TGTGCCAGCAGTTTATTGGGCGGGGGCAAGAACACTGAAGCTTTCTTT	CASSLLGGGKNTEAFF
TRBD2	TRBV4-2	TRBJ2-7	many	TGTGCCAGCAGAAGAGACGGGACTAGCGAGGCCTACGAGCAGTACTTC	CASRRDGTSEAYEQYF
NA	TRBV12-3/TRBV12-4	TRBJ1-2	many	TGTGCCAGCAGTTTAGCGCGGGGCACCAAGAGCTTCGGCTACACCTTC	CASSLARGTKSFGYTF
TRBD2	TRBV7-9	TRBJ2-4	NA	TGTGCCAGCAGCCCCGGGACTAGCGGGAGTTGGTACTTC	CASSPGTSGSWYF
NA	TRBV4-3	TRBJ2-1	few	TGCGCCAGCAGCCAAGATCCTAGCCGGGGTTTGAGCTCCTACAATGAGCAGTTCTTC	CASSQDPSRGLSSYNEQFF
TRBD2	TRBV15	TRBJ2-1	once	TGTGCCACCAGCAGCCCCTTAACGGCTAGCGGAGACAATGAGCAGTTCTTC	CATSSPLTASGDNEQFF
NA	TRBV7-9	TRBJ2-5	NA	TGTGCCAGCAGCTTCCCAGGGCCCGTGGAGACCCAGTACTTC	CASSFPGPVETQYF
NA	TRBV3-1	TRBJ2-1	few	TGTGCCAGCAGCCAAGATCACCACCAGGTTACGCCCTACAATGAGCAGTTCTTC	CASSQDHHQVTPYNEQFF
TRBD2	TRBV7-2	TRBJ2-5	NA	TGTGCCAGCAGCCTAGCGGGAACTTTAAAAGAGACCCAGTACTTC	CASSLAGTLKETQYF
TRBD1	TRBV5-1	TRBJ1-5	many	TGCGCCAGCAGTTATACAGGGGGGGATCAGCCCCAGCATTTT	CASSYTGGDQPQHF
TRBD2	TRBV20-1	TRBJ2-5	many	TGCAGTGCTATGACTTGGGAGGGTACGGAGACCCAGTACTTC	CSAMTWEGTETQYF
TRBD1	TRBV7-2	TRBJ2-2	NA	TGTGCCAGCAGGGGGACAGGGATAAACACCGGGGAGCTGTTTTTT	CASRGTGINTGELFF
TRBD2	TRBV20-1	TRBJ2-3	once	TGCAGTGCTACCCTACTGACTAGCGGGGGAACAGATACGCAGTATTTT	CSATLLTSGGTDTQYF
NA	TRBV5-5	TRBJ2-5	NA	TGTGCCAGCAGCTTGAGGGGTAGTCTAGAGACCCAGTACTTC	CASSLRGSLETQYF
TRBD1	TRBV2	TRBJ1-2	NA	TGTGCCAGCAGTGGGACAGGGAACCCCTATGGCTACACCTTC	CASSGTGNPYGYTF
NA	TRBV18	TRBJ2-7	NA	TGTGCCAGCTCACCATCCATAAGTCGGGGAGGCTACGAGCAGTACTTC	CASSPSISRGGYEQYF